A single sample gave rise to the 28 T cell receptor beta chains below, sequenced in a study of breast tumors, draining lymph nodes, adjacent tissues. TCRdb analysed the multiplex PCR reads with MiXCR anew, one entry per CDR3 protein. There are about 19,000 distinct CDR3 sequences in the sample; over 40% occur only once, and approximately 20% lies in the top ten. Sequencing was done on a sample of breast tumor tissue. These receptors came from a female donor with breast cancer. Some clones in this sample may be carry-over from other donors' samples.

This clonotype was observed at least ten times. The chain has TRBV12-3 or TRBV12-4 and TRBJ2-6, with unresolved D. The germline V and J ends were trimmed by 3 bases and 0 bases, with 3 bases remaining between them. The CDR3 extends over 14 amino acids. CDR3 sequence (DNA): TGTGCCAGCAGTTTTTCCTCTGGGGCCAACGTCCTGACTTTC. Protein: CASSFSSGANVLTF.

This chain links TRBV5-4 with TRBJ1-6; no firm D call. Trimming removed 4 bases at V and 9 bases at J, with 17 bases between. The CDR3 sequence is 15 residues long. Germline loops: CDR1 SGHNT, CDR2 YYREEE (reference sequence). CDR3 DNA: TGTGCCAGCAGCCCCAACCCGGCGGTGGGTTCACCCCTCCACTTT. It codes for CASSPNPAVGSPLHF.

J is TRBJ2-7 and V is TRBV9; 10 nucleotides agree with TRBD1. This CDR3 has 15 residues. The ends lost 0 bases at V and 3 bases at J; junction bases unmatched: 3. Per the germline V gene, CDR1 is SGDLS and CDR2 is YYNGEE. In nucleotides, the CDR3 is TGTGCCAGCAGCGTAGTTGGGACAGGGGACTACGAGCAGTACTTC. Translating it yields CASSVVGTGDYEQYF.

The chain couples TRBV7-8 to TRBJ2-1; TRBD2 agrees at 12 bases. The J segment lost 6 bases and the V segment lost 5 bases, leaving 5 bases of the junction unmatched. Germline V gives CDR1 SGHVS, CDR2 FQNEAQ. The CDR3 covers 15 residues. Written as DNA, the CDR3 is TGTGCCAGCAGCCAGCGACTAGCGGGAGCCAATGAGCAGTTCTTC. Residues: CASSQRLAGANEQFF.

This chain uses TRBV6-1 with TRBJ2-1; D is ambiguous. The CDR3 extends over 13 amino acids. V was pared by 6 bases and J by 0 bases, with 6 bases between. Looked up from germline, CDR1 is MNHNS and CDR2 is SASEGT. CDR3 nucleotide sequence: TGTGCCAGCAGACGAGGCTCCTACAATGAGCAGTTCTTC. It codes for CASRRGSYNEQFF.

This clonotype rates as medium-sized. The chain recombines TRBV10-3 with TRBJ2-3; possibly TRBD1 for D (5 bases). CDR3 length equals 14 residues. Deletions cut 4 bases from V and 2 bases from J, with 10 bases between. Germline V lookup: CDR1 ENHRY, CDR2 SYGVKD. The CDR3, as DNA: TGTGCCATCAGTGCAAGGGGAAACACAGATACGCAGTATTTT. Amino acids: CAISARGNTDTQYF.

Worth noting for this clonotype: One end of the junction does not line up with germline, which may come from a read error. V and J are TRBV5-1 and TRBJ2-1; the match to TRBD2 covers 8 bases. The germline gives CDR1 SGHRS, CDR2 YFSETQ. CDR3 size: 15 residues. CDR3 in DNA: TGCGTCAGCAGCCTTGGGCTAGCGGGCCACAATGAGCAGTTCTTC. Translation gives CVSSLGLAGHNEQFF.

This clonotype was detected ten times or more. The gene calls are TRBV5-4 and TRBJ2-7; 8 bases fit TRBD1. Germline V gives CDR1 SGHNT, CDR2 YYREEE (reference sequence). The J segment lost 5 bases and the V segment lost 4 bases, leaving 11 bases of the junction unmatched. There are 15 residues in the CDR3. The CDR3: CASSPGDRPFHEQYF. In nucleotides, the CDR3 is TGTGCCAGCAGCCCGGGGGACAGGCCGTTCCACGAGCAGTACTTC.

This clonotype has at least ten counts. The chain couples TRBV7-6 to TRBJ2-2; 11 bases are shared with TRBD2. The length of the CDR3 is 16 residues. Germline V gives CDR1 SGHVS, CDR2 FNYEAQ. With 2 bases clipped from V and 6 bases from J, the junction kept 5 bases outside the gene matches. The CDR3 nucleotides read TGTGCCAGCAGCTTAACTAGCGGGAGACCGGCCGGGGAGCTGTTTTTT. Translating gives CASSLTSGRPAGELFF.

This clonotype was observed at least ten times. The DNA of the CDR3 is TGTGCCAGCAGCCGGAGACAGGGAGACAATCAGCCCCAGCATTTT. Amino acids: CASSRRQGDNQPQHF. This chain connects TRBV5-5 to TRBJ1-5; 7 nucleotides match TRBD1. The CDR3 has 15 residues. Germline V CDR1 and CDR2: SGHKS, YYEKEE (reference sequence). After removal of 4 bases from V and 3 bases from J, the junction contained 7 bases not matched to a gene. Based on the CDR3 plus reference TRBV5-5 and TRBJ1-5, the full variable domain is DAGVTQSPTHLIKTRGQQVTLRCSPISGHKSVSWYQQVLGQGPQFIFQYYEKEERGRGNFPDRFSARQFPNYSSELNVNALLLGDSALYLCASSRRQGDNQPQHFGDGTRLSIL.

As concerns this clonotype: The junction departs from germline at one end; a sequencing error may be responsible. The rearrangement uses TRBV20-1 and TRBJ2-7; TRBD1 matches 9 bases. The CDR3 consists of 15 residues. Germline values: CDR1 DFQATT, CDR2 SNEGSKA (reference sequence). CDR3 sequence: CSTRHQDRGFDEQYF. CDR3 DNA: TGCAGTACTAGGCATCAGGACAGGGGTTTCGACGAGCAGTACTTC.

The DNA for the CDR3 is TGTGCCTGGAGTGAGGGCGGGGAGGGCGTCAACGAGCAGTACTTC. This sequence encodes CAWSEGGEGVNEQYF. The chain carries TRBV30 and TRBJ2-7; 7 nucleotides agree with TRBD2. With 1 base clipped from V and 5 bases from J, the junction kept 11 bases outside the gene matches. Per the germline V gene, CDR1 is GTSNPN and CDR2 is SVGIG (reference sequence). This CDR3 region has 15 residues.

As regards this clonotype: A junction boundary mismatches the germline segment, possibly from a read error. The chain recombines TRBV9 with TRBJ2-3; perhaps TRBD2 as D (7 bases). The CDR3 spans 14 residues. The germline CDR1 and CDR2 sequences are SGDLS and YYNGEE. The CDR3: CASTPVGGAETQYF. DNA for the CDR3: TGTGCCAGCACCCCCGTTGGGGGGGCAGAAACGCAATATTTT. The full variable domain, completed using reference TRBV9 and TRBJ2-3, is DSGVTQTPKHLITATGQRVTLRCSPRSGDLSVYWYQQSLDQGLQFLIQYYNGEERAKGNILERFSAQQFPDLHSELNLSSLELGDSALYFCASTPVGGAETQYFGPGTRLTVL.

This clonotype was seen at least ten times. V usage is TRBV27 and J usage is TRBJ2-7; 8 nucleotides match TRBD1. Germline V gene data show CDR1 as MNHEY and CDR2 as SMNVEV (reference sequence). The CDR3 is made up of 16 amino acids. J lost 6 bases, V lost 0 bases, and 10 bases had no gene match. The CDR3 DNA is TGTGCCAGCAGTTTATCCACAGGGGGGTTTTCGCGCGAGCAGTACTTC. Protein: CASSLSTGGFSREQYF.

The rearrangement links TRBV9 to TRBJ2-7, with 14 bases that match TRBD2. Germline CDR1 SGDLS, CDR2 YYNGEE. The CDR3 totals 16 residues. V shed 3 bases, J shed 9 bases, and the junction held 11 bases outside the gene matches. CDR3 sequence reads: CASSARTSGRSHAQYF. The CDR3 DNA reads TGTGCCAGCAGCGCTAGGACTAGCGGGAGGTCCCACGCGCAGTACTTC.

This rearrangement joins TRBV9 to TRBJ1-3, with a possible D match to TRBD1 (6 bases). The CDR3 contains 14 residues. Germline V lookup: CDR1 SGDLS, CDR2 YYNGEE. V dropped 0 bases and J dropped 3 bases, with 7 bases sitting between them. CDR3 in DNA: TGTGCCAGCAGCGTAGGGACAGTTGGAAACACCATATATTTT. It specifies CASSVGTVGNTIYF.

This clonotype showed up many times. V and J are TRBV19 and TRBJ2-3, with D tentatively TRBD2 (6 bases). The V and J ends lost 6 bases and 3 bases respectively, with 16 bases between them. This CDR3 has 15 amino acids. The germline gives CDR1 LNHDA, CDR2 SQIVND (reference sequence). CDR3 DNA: TGTGCCAGTAGCGGGGCGGGGTCAGCTACAGATACGCAGTATTTT. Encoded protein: CASSGAGSATDTQYF.

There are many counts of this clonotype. DNA for the CDR3: TGTGCCAGCAGCCGACAGGAGGGAGCAGATACGCAGTATTTT. This codes for CASSRQEGADTQYF. The rearrangement joins TRBV6-5 to TRBJ2-3; D could derive from TRBD1 or TRBD2 (6 bases each). V lost 6 bases and J lost 4, with 14 bases in between. CDR3 length: 14 amino acids. Germline V gene lookup returns CDR1 MNHEY and CDR2 SVGAGI.

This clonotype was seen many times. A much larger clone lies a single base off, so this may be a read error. As DNA, the CDR3 is TGCAGTGCTAGCTCGGAGACAAGCAATCCGCCCCAGCATTTT. Residues: CSASSETSNPPQHF. The genes are TRBV20-1 and TRBJ1-5, with D hard to call. This CDR3 is 14 amino acids long. Per the germline V gene, CDR1 is DFQATT and CDR2 is SNEGSKA (reference sequence).

The CDR3, as DNA: TGTGCCAGCAGCTTCCGGACTAGCGGGAGGGTGGAAGATACGCAGTATTTT. Protein sequence: CASSFRTSGRVEDTQYF. V usage is TRBV7-8 and J usage is TRBJ2-3; 15 nucleotides match TRBD2. CDR3 size: 17 residues. CDR1 is SGHVS and CDR2 is FQNEAQ in the germline V gene. Trimming at V came to 3 bases and at J to 5 bases, leaving 6 bases not matched to a gene.

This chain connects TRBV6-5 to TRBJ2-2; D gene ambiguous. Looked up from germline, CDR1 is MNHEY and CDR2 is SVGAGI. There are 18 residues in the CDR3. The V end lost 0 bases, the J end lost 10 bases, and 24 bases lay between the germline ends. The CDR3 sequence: CASSYSAFAWGNPEELFF. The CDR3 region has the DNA TGTGCCAGCAGTTACTCGGCCTTCGCGTGGGGTAACCCCGAGGAGCTGTTTTTT.

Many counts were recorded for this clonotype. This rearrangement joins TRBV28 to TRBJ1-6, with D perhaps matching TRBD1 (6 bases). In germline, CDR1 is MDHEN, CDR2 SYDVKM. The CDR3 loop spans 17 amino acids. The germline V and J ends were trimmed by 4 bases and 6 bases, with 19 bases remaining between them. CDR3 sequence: CASSSRTRGGGNSPLHF. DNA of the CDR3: TGTGCCAGCAGTTCCCGGACAAGGGGAGGGGGTAATTCACCCCTCCACTTT.

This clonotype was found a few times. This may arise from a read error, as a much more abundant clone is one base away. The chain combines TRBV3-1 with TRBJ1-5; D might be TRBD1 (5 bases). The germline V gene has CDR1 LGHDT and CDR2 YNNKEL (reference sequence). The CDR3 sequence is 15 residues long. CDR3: CAGSQAQGTGQPQHF. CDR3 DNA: TGTGCCGGCAGCCAAGCCCAGGGTACAGGTCAGCCCCAGCATTTT.

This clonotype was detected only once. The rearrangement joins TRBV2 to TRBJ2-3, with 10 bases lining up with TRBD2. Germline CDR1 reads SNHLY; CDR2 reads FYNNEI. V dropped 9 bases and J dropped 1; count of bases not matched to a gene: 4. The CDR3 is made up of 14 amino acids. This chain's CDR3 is CARGGTSGTDTQYF. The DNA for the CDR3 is TGTGCCAGAGGCGGGACTAGCGGCACAGATACGCAGTATTTT.

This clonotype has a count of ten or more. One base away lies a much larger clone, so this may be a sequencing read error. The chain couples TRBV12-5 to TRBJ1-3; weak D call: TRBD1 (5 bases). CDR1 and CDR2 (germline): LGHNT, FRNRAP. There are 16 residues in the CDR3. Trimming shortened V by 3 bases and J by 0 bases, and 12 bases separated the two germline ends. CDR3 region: CASGFGGEGSGNTIYF. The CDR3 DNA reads TGTGCTAGTGGTTTCGGGGGGGAGGGCTCTGGAAACACCATATATTTT.

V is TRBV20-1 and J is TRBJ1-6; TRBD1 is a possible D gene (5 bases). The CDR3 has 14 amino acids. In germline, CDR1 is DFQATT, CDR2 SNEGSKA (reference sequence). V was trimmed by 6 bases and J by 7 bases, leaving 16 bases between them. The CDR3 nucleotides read TGCAGTGCCCCCAGGGTCAGGGCCAATTCACCCCTCCACTTT. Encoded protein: CSAPRVRANSPLHF.

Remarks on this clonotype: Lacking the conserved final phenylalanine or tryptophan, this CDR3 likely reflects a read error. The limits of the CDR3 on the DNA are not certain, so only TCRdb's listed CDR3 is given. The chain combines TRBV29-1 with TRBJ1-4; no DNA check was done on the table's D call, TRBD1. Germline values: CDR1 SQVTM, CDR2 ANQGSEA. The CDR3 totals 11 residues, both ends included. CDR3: CSARVSEKPFV.

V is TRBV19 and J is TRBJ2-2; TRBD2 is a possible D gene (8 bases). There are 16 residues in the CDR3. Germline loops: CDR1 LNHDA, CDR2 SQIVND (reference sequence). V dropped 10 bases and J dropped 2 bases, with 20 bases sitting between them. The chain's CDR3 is CATQGGAGVNTGELFF. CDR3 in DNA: TGTGCCACTCAGGGGGGAGCGGGGGTTAACACCGGGGAGCTGTTTTTT.